The 25 T cell receptor beta chains listed next were all sequenced from one sample in a study of CD8 T cells in Susac syndrome. The RNA input was about 0.5 to 1 ug, and it was reverse transcribed with random hexamers. TCRdb used MiXCR to reprocess the immunoSEQ multiplex PCR reads, holding one entry per CDR3 protein. The sample consists of around 23,000 distinct CDR3 sequences, approximately 92% of them appearing once. Sequences were obtained from CD8+ T cells from PBMCs. These receptors were taken from a human donor with Susac syndrome.

The J gene is TRBJ2-3, the V gene TRBV28, with 12 bases lining up with TRBD2. The CDR3 is 18 amino acids. The junction had 9 bases not matched to a gene; V was cut back by 5 bases and J by 0 bases. From germline, CDR1 is MDHEN and CDR2 SYDVKM. The CDR3 nucleotides are TGTGCCAGCAGTCCACGACTAGCGGGGGAACCTAGCACAGATACGCAGTATTTT. It is translated as CASSPRLAGEPSTDTQYF.

This clonotype occurred once. This chain uses TRBV4-1 with TRBJ2-7, with 10 bases that match TRBD1. CDR1 MGHRA and CDR2 YSYEKL come from the germline V gene. The CDR3 totals 15 residues. V lost 2 bases to trimming and J lost 5 bases; unmatched junction nucleotides: 6. DNA of the CDR3: TGCGCCAGCAGCCAATTGGGGACAGGGGAGGACGAGCAGTACTTC. Translation gives CASSQLGTGEDEQYF.

This sequence joins TRBV30 and TRBJ1-6; no clear D gene. The V end lost 3 bases, the J end lost 10 bases, and 16 bases lay between the germline ends. This CDR3 contains 14 residues. Germline lookup yields CDR1 GTSNPN and CDR2 SVGIG (reference sequence). The CDR3 DNA sequence: TGTGCCTGGAGGTTCGGTCGCTCAGCCTCACCCCTCCACTTT. Protein sequence: CAWRFGRSASPLHF.

V and J are TRBV28 and TRBJ2-7; perhaps TRBD2 as D (6 bases). The CDR3 consists of 15 residues. Germline values: CDR1 MDHEN, CDR2 SYDVKM. V shed 3 bases and J shed 3 bases, with 15 bases lying between them. In nucleotides, the CDR3 is TGTGCCAGCAGTTTGAGCCAGGGAGGATTCTACGAGCAGTACTTC. Encoded protein: CASSLSQGGFYEQYF.

The chain has TRBV5-1 and TRBJ2-5; D remains unclear. Germline V gene sequence: CDR1 SGHRS, CDR2 YFSETQ. This CDR3 has 14 amino acids. The germline V and J ends were trimmed by 3 bases and 3 bases, with 12 bases remaining between them. The chain's CDR3 is CASSSSTSKETQYF. The CDR3 nucleotides are TGCGCCAGCAGCTCGTCAACGTCTAAAGAGACCCAGTACTTC. Supplemented by reference TRBV5-1 and TRBJ2-5, the full variable domain reads KAGVTQTPRYLIKTRGQQVTLSCSPISGHRSVSWYQQTPGQGLQFLFEYFSETQRNKGNFPGRFSGRQFSNSRSEMNVSTLELGDSALYLCASSSSTSKETQYFGPGTRLLVL.

The chain is built from TRBV12-3 or TRBV12-4 and TRBJ2-7, with D possibly TRBD2 on 7 matching bases. Trimming removed 5 bases from V and 6 bases from J, with 14 bases in between. CDR3 length: 13 residues. In DNA, the CDR3 is TGTGCCAGCAGTATAGGGGGGGCTTTCGAGCAGTACTTC. This translates into CASSIGGAFEQYF.

V is TRBV7-9 and J is TRBJ1-1; 9 bases align to TRBD1. Losses at the gene ends were 5 bases for V and 6 bases for J; bases not matched to a gene: 4. The length of the CDR3 is 13 residues. The germline V gene has CDR1 SEHNR and CDR2 FQNEAQ (reference sequence). The CDR3 nucleotides read TGTGCCAGCAGCCTGCGGGACAGGGCTGAAGCTTTCTTT. Its translation is CASSLRDRAEAFF.

The chain couples TRBV7-9 to TRBJ1-2; D is uncertain. The V end was cut by 2 bases, the J end by 4 bases, with 11 bases between. Germline V gene lookup returns CDR1 SEHNR and CDR2 FQNEAQ (reference sequence). This CDR3 is built from 14 residues. Here the CDR3 reads CASSLTRAGYGYTF. The CDR3 DNA is TGTGCCAGCAGCTTAACGAGGGCAGGCTATGGCTACACCTTC.

The V and J genes are TRBV5-1 and TRBJ1-1; 10 bases fit TRBD1. This CDR3 is built from 14 residues. Trimming took 3 bases from V and 7 from J; bases not matched to a gene: 6. Germline V gives CDR1 SGHRS, CDR2 YFSETQ. The CDR3 DNA reads as TGCGCCAGCAGCTGGACGACAGGGGGCAATGAAGCTTTCTTT. Its translation: CASSWTTGGNEAFF.

V gene TRBV4-3 combines with J gene TRBJ2-5, with TRBD2 identical over 10 bases. CDR3 length: 15 residues. Looked up from germline, CDR1 is LGHNA and CDR2 is YSLEER. V was pared by 1 base and J by 5 bases, with 4 bases of the junction left unmatched. CDR3 region: CASSQGVTSGETQYF. The CDR3 coding sequence is TGCGCCAGCAGCCAAGGGGTGACTAGCGGGGAGACCCAGTACTTC.

The gene calls are TRBV19 and TRBJ2-3, with D possibly matching TRBD2 (5 bases). This CDR3 region has 13 residues. Germline values: CDR1 LNHDA, CDR2 SQIVND (reference sequence). V was trimmed by 5 bases and J by 0 bases, leaving 6 bases between them. The CDR3 spells CASSRDSTDTQYF. Written as DNA, the CDR3 is TGTGCCAGTAGTCGGGATAGCACAGATACGCAGTATTTT.

The chain carries TRBV28 and TRBJ2-7; TRBD1 matches 8 bases. The V gene end was trimmed by 6 bases and the J gene end by 2 bases; junction bases not matched to a gene: 6. Germline V gene sequence: CDR1 MDHEN, CDR2 SYDVKM. This CDR3 has 14 amino acids. CDR3 sequence: CASSRRTGPYEQYF. CDR3 in DNA: TGTGCCAGCAGCCGTCGGACAGGGCCCTACGAGCAGTACTTC.

This clonotype was seen a few times. The V and J genes are TRBV7-2 and TRBJ2-1; D perhaps matches TRBD2 (6 bases). This CDR3 has 12 residues. Trimming shortened V by 5 bases and J by 10 bases, and 12 bases separated the two germline ends. Germline lookup yields CDR1 SGHTA and CDR2 FQGNSA. DNA for the CDR3: TGTGCCAGCAGCCTCAGCGGGCCGGAGCAGTTCTTC. Its protein product is CASSLSGPEQFF.

The rearrangement uses TRBV28 and TRBJ1-2; D remains unclear. Per the germline V gene, CDR1 is MDHEN and CDR2 is SYDVKM. The CDR3 totals 17 residues. V gave up 1 base and J gave up 2 bases, with 17 bases separating them. The CDR3, as DNA: TGTGCCAGCAGTTTATACGGCCTCCTCAAAGCGAACTATGGCTACACCTTC. Translated, it gives CASSLYGLLKANYGYTF.

V and J are TRBV19 and TRBJ2-5, with no clear D. V lost 7 bases and J lost 4, with 7 bases in between. Germline V lookup: CDR1 LNHDA, CDR2 SQIVND (reference sequence). The CDR3 length is 11 residues. The CDR3 is CASTDGETQYF. Written as DNA, the CDR3 is TGTGCCAGTACGGACGGAGAGACCCAGTACTTC.

This clonotype was detected only once. The rearrangement uses TRBV5-6 and TRBJ2-7; maybe TRBD2 (5 bases). There are 14 residues in the CDR3. Trimming cost V 6 bases and J 4 bases, with 17 bases left between them. Per germline, CDR1 SGHDT and CDR2 YYEEEE. Written as DNA, the CDR3 is TGTGCCAGCACCCATGAGCCGGGGAAATACGAGCAGTACTTC. It encodes CASTHEPGKYEQYF.

In this sample, this clonotype turned up a few times. The rearrangement links TRBV6-4 to TRBJ2-3; 11 nucleotides agree with TRBD2. With 0 bases clipped from V and 6 bases from J, the junction kept 2 bases outside the gene matches. The CDR3 runs 15 residues. Looked up from germline, CDR1 is MRHNA and CDR2 is SNTAGT. CDR3 region: CASSDSSGGADTQYF. For the CDR3, the DNA is TGTGCCAGCAGTGACTCTAGCGGGGGGGCCGATACGCAGTATTTT.

This sequence joins TRBV19 and TRBJ2-2; D may be TRBD2 (6 bases). Germline CDR1 LNHDA, CDR2 SQIVND (reference sequence). CDR3 length: 16 residues. Deletions cut 6 bases from V and 6 bases from J, with 20 bases between. CDR3 bases: TGTGCCAGTAGCCCCGGGGGTGGAACCCTCTCCGGGGAGCTGTTTTTT. This encodes CASSPGGGTLSGELFF.

As DNA, the CDR3 is TGCAGCGGCAGGGGGGAAACAGATACGCAGTATTTT. It encodes CSGRGETDTQYF. The rearrangement joins TRBV29-1 to TRBJ2-3; maybe TRBD1 (7 bases). The CDR3 runs 12 residues. Germline values: CDR1 SQVTM, CDR2 ANQGSEA. V gave up 7 bases and J gave up 3 bases, with 11 bases separating them.

In its sample, this clonotype was seen a few times. The chain combines TRBV27 with TRBJ2-7; no firm D call. Trimming took off 5 bases at V and 7 bases at J, with 9 bases between the two ends. Germline V CDR1 and CDR2: MNHEY, SMNVEV (reference sequence). CDR3 length equals 11 residues. This chain's CDR3 is CASSTLGEQYF. Here the CDR3 DNA reads TGTGCCAGCAGTACCCTCGGGGAGCAGTACTTC.

The chain links TRBV28 to TRBJ2-1; 9 bases map to TRBD1. Looked up from germline, CDR1 is MDHEN and CDR2 is SYDVKM. Trimming cost V 2 bases and J 4 bases; bases outside gene matches: 6. The CDR3 consists of 16 residues. The CDR3 bases are TGTGCCAGCAGTTTAGGGACAGGGCCCCCTTACAATGAGCAGTTCTTC. Translation: CASSLGTGPPYNEQFF.

This clonotype turned up a few times. The rearrangement joins TRBV7-3 to TRBJ2-3, with 11 nucleotides matching TRBD1. The J segment lost 4 bases and the V segment lost 5 bases, leaving 2 bases of the junction unmatched. CDR3 length equals 14 residues. Germline CDR1 is SGHTA and CDR2 is FQGTGA. The CDR3 DNA follows: TGTGCCAGCAGCCCGGGACAGGGGGCAGATACGCAGTATTTT. Protein sequence: CASSPGQGADTQYF.

V gene TRBV20-1 combines with J gene TRBJ2-3; D unresolved. The V and J ends lost 5 bases and 0 bases respectively, with 6 bases between them. Germline V gives CDR1 DFQATT, CDR2 SNEGSKA (reference sequence). The CDR3 has 12 amino acids. CDR3 DNA sequence: TGCAGTGCTGGAATTAGCACAGATACGCAGTATTTT. Residues: CSAGISTDTQYF.

This rearrangement joins TRBV10-3 to TRBJ1-2; 11 bases agree with TRBD1. CDR3 size: 15 residues. Germline values: CDR1 ENHRY, CDR2 SYGVKD. Trimming removed 6 bases from V and 6 bases from J; junction bases left unmatched: 9. The CDR3 sequence is CAISPGTGGADGYTF. The CDR3, as DNA: TGTGCCATCAGCCCCGGGACAGGGGGAGCGGATGGCTACACCTTC.

The rearrangement links TRBV4-2 to TRBJ2-5, with D possibly matching TRBD2 (5 bases). The length of the CDR3 is 17 residues. Trimming removed 0 bases from V and 0 bases from J, with 14 bases in between. The V gene's germline CDR1 is LGHNA and CDR2 YNFKEQ. The CDR3 region is CASSQDGGSGDQETQYF. Written as DNA, the CDR3 is TGTGCCAGCAGCCAAGACGGCGGGTCTGGGGACCAAGAGACCCAGTACTTC.